These 27 T cell receptor beta chains were all obtained from the same sample, sequenced in a study of blood T cell repertoires in COVID-19. Only in-frame clones appear in the TCRdb table, and some are missing; sequencing was by immunoSEQ multiplex PCR. The sample contains about 190,000 clones, around nine tenths of which appear only once. Sequencing input: peripheral blood. These receptors were obtained from a man younger than 35 with active or convalescent COVID-19.

This clone has just a few counts. The genes are TRBV5-1 and TRBJ2-7, with 12 bases lining up with TRBD1. The V gene's germline CDR1 is SGHRS and CDR2 YFSETQ. This CDR3 spans 16 amino acids. The J segment lost 5 bases and the V segment lost 0 bases, leaving 6 bases of the junction unmatched. The CDR3 nucleotides read TGCGCCAGCAGCTTGGCAGTGGGACAGGGGGCCAACGAGCAGTACTTC. Protein: CASSLAVGQGANEQYF.

The chain employs TRBV2 and TRBJ1-4; possible D gene TRBD1, 5 bases. This CDR3 spans 13 amino acids. Germline V gene data show CDR1 as SNHLY and CDR2 as FYNNEI. Trimming cost V 6 bases and J 7 bases, with 12 bases left between them. The CDR3 coding sequence is TGTGCCAGCAGGCAGGGTGGACGTGAAAAACTGTTTTTT. Residues: CASRQGGREKLFF.

A single count supports this clone. This chain uses TRBV19 with TRBJ1-5; TRBD1 matches 12 bases. V was pared by 8 bases and J by 0 bases, with 11 bases of the junction left unmatched. CDR1 and CDR2 from the germline V gene are LNHDA and SQIVND (reference sequence). This CDR3 contains 18 residues. DNA for the CDR3: TGTGCCAGTGACCCCGGGACAGGGGGCCTCAGTAGCAATCAGCCCCAGCATTTT. This encodes CASDPGTGGLSSNQPQHF. Supplemented by reference TRBV19 and TRBJ1-5, the full variable domain reads DGGITQSPKYLFRKEGQNVTLSCEQNLNHDAMYWYRQDPGQGLRLIYYSQIVNDFQKGDIAEGYSVSREKKESFPLTVTSAQKNPTAFYLCASDPGTGGLSSNQPQHFGDGTRLSIL.

The V and J genes are TRBV7-3 and TRBJ2-2; 9 bases are shared with TRBD2. This CDR3 has 22 residues. CDR1 and CDR2 from the germline V gene are SGHTA and FQGTGA. V shed 0 bases, J shed 5 bases, and the junction held 22 bases outside the gene matches. The CDR3, as DNA: TGTGCCAGCAGCTTAACCCCTGAACCGGTATCCCTGTCGGGACTAGCAACCGGGGAGCTGTTTTTT. Translated, it gives CASSLTPEPVSLSGLATGELFF.

As DNA, the CDR3 is TGTGCCAGCAGCGGACTGGGTTTGGGCGAGCAGTACTTC. Its protein product is CASSGLGLGEQYF. The chain links TRBV7-9 to TRBJ2-7, with D tentatively TRBD2 (5 bases). V lost 5 bases, J lost 6 bases, and 14 bases lay in between. Germline V gene data show CDR1 as SEHNR and CDR2 as FQNEAQ (reference sequence). This CDR3 is built from 13 residues.

This clone was found once. The CDR3 DNA reads TGCGCCAGCAGCCAAGATCGGGGAGGGGTCGGTGAGCAGTTCTTC. Its protein is CASSQDRGGVGEQFF. The rearrangement links TRBV4-1 to TRBJ2-1; 7 bases are shared with TRBD2. This CDR3 is 15 amino acids long. Germline CDR1 MGHRA, CDR2 YSYEKL. The V and J ends lost 0 bases and 9 bases, in that order; junction bases with no gene match: 8.

The chain is built from TRBV5-6 and TRBJ2-7; D is perhaps TRBD2 (5 bases). Germline CDR1 and CDR2: SGHDT and YYEEEE. The CDR3 contains 15 residues. V lost 2 bases, J lost 6 bases, and 18 bases lay in between. This chain's CDR3 is CASSFLGGKSGEQYF. CDR3 DNA: TGTGCCAGCAGCTTCTTAGGAGGCAAATCGGGCGAGCAGTACTTC.

The chain links TRBV25-1 to TRBJ2-1; TRBD1 matches at 12 bases. Germline V gives CDR1 MGHDK, CDR2 SYGVNS. The J segment lost 5 bases and the V segment lost 4 bases, leaving 3 bases of the junction unmatched. CDR3 length: 15 amino acids. The CDR3 nucleotides read TGTGCCAGCAGTGCGGGACAGGGGGCCCACAATGAGCAGTTCTTC. Its protein is CASSAGQGAHNEQFF.

DNA for the CDR3: TGTGCCAGCAGTTACAGGCAGGGGGCGGGAAAACTGTTTTTT. Translation: CASSYRQGAGKLFF. The V gene is TRBV6-5, the J gene TRBJ1-4; TRBD1 agrees at 8 bases. Germline V gene sequence: CDR1 MNHEY, CDR2 SVGAGI. The CDR3 loop spans 14 amino acids. V lost 2 bases to trimming and J lost 10 bases; unmatched junction nucleotides: 6.

V is TRBV7-2 and J is TRBJ2-7; 7 bases map to TRBD2. CDR3 length equals 15 residues. After removal of 4 bases from V and 1 base from J, the junction contained 7 bases not matched to a gene. The germline V gene has CDR1 SGHTA and CDR2 FQGNSA. This chain's CDR3 is CASSSQAGTSYEQYF. The CDR3 bases are TGTGCCAGCAGCTCACAAGCGGGGACTTCCTACGAGCAGTACTTC.

V gene TRBV3-1 (or the pseudogene TRBV3-2) combines with J gene TRBJ1-5; D is unresolved. The V gene's germline CDR1 is LGHDT and CDR2 YNNKEL (reference sequence). V dropped 3 bases and J dropped 5 bases, with 5 bases sitting between them. This CDR3 contains 12 residues. Here the CDR3 reads CASSHRDQPQHF. CDR3 nucleotides: TGTGCCAGCAGCCACCGTGATCAGCCCCAGCATTTT.

This chain links TRBV29-1 with TRBJ1-2; 8 nucleotides agree with TRBD1. Germline loops: CDR1 SQVTM, CDR2 ANQGSEA. V was clipped by 6 bases and J by 8 bases; unmatched bases: 11. This CDR3 is built from 13 residues. CDR3 bases: TGCAGCGTCCCCGAACGACAGGGGTTAGGCTACACCTTC. Protein: CSVPERQGLGYTF.

This clone was counted once. The chain uses TRBV19 and TRBJ1-2; perhaps TRBD1 as D (5 bases). Between the trimmed V and J ends, which lost 7 bases and 3 bases, there was a span of 15 bases. This CDR3 has 14 residues. CDR1 and CDR2 from the germline V gene are LNHDA and SQIVND (reference sequence). DNA of the CDR3: TGTGCCAGTACTCCCCGGGTAGGGGACTATGGCTACACCTTC. This gives the protein CASTPRVGDYGYTF. The full variable domain, with the rest looked up from reference TRBV19 and TRBJ1-2, is DGGITQSPKYLFRKEGQNVTLSCEQNLNHDAMYWYRQDPGQGLRLIYYSQIVNDFQKGDIAEGYSVSREKKESFPLTVTSAQKNPTAFYLCASTPRVGDYGYTFGSGTRLTVV.

This clone occurred a few times. The chain couples TRBV19 to TRBJ1-5, with 9 nucleotides matching TRBD1. This CDR3 is built from 13 residues. Germline CDR1 and CDR2: LNHDA and SQIVND (reference sequence). V shed 10 bases and J 2 bases; nucleotides not matched to a gene: 3. CDR3 loop: CATRDRGNQPQHF. The CDR3, as DNA: TGTGCCACCCGGGACAGGGGCAATCAGCCCCAGCATTTT.

V usage is TRBV25-1 and J usage is TRBJ2-7; the D gene is possibly TRBD2 (5 bases). Trimming removed 6 bases from V and 5 bases from J, with 11 bases in between. Looked up from germline, CDR1 is MGHDK and CDR2 is SYGVNS. This CDR3 region has 12 residues. Written as DNA, the CDR3 is TGTGCCAGCAGCCCAGTCGGGAACGAGCAGTACTTC. This gives the protein CASSPVGNEQYF.

This clone was recorded a few times. This chain joins TRBV19 and TRBJ1-2, with 9 bases identical to TRBD1. J gave up 7 bases and V 2 bases, and 5 bases lay outside the gene matches. The CDR3 sequence is 14 residues long. Germline loops: CDR1 LNHDA, CDR2 SQIVND (reference sequence). This CDR3 reads CASSIIQGAVGYTF. The CDR3 DNA follows: TGTGCCAGTAGTATAATACAGGGGGCGGTTGGCTACACCTTC.

The chain combines TRBV7-8 with TRBJ2-6, with a weak D call TRBD1 (6 bases). V lost 5 bases to trimming and J lost 3 bases, with 14 bases between them. The CDR3 is 16 residues long. Germline V gene lookup returns CDR1 SGHVS and CDR2 FQNEAQ. CDR3 in DNA: TGTGCCAGCAGCAACCCCACAGGGCTTGGGGCCAACGTCCTGACTTTC. Translating it yields CASSNPTGLGANVLTF.

The rearrangement joins TRBV5-1 to TRBJ1-1; the match to TRBD1 covers 7 bases. CDR1 SGHRS and CDR2 YFSETQ come from the germline V gene. This CDR3 contains 16 residues. J lost 2 bases, V lost 4 bases, and 11 bases had no gene match. Here the CDR3 reads CASSVGTVARNTEAFF. The CDR3 DNA follows: TGCGCCAGCAGCGTGGGGACAGTTGCCAGAAACACTGAAGCTTTCTTT.

The CDR3 region has the DNA TGTGCCAGCAGCGTGTCAGGGGGACTAGCCAAAAACATTCAGTACTTC. It codes for CASSVSGGLAKNIQYF. The genes are TRBV9 and TRBJ2-4; D may be TRBD1 (7 bases). V dropped 2 bases and J dropped 0 bases, with 12 bases sitting between them. Germline V gene data show CDR1 as SGDLS and CDR2 as YYNGEE. The CDR3 consists of 16 residues.

The chain joins TRBV18 to TRBJ1-1; unclear D gene. V lost 3 bases to trimming and J lost 4 bases, with 12 bases between them. Germline lookup yields CDR1 KGHSH and CDR2 LQKENI. The CDR3 has 14 residues. CDR3 amino acids: CASSPQTRGTEAFF. CDR3 coding DNA: TGTGCCAGCTCACCGCAGACCCGGGGCACTGAAGCTTTCTTT.

DNA of the CDR3: TGTGCCAGCAGCTTACCAAAAGAAAGGACTAGCGGGAGTAATGAGCAGTTCTTC. Protein: CASSLPKERTSGSNEQFF. The chain uses TRBV7-9 and TRBJ2-1; TRBD2 aligns across 13 bases. The V segment lost 2 bases and the J segment 7 bases; nucleotides outside the gene matches: 11. The CDR3 is 18 amino acids. Germline CDR1 SEHNR, CDR2 FQNEAQ (reference sequence).

This sequence joins TRBV10-1 and TRBJ1-5, with TRBD1 identical over 11 bases. The V segment lost 1 base and the J segment 2 bases; nucleotides outside the gene matches: 4. The length of the CDR3 is 17 residues. Germline V gene data show CDR1 as WNHNN and CDR2 as SYGVQD (reference sequence). The CDR3: CASSEWRTGGGNQPQHF. CDR3 DNA sequence: TGCGCCAGCAGTGAGTGGAGGACAGGGGGCGGCAATCAGCCCCAGCATTTT.

The rearrangement uses TRBV6-5 and TRBJ2-2; TRBD2 matches 8 bases. CDR1 and CDR2 from the germline V gene are MNHEY and SVGAGI. This CDR3 region has 15 residues. The J segment lost 2 bases and the V segment lost 4 bases, leaving 3 bases of the junction unmatched. The CDR3 loop is CASSLLADNTGELFF. The DNA of the CDR3 is TGTGCCAGCAGTTTACTAGCGGACAACACCGGGGAGCTGTTTTTT.

The genes are TRBV6-5 and TRBJ2-7; 12 positions agree with TRBD1. CDR1 and CDR2 (germline): MNHEY, SVGAGI. Unmatched junction bases numbered 4, after V lost 7 bases and J lost 3 bases. The CDR3 runs 14 residues. The CDR3 loop reads CASKWDRGLYEQYF. CDR3 bases: TGTGCCAGCAAATGGGACAGGGGGCTCTACGAGCAGTACTTC.

The V gene is TRBV6-5, the J gene TRBJ2-5, with TRBD2 identical over 13 bases. Germline V gene data show CDR1 as MNHEY and CDR2 as SVGAGI. The CDR3 loop spans 15 amino acids. Trimming at V came to 6 bases and at J to 5 bases, leaving 6 bases not matched to a gene. The CDR3 nucleotides read TGTGCCAGCAGAGTGACTAGCGGGGGGCAGGAGACCCAGTACTTC. Translating it yields CASRVTSGGQETQYF.

The J gene is TRBJ2-7, the V gene TRBV3-1 (or the pseudogene TRBV3-2), with 7 bases that match TRBD2. The CDR3 sequence is 14 residues long. Germline CDR1 LGHDT, CDR2 YNNKEL (reference sequence). Losses at the gene ends were 2 bases for V and 7 bases for J; bases not matched to a gene: 8. Here the CDR3 reads CASSQTGAGVEQYF. The CDR3 nucleotides read TGTGCCAGCAGCCAAACTGGGGCGGGGGTAGAGCAGTACTTC.

This chain joins TRBV6-2 or TRBV6-3 and TRBJ2-3; 11 nucleotides align to TRBD2. Trimming at V came to 4 bases and at J to 1 base, leaving 7 bases not matched to a gene. The V gene's germline CDR1 is MNHEY and CDR2 SVGEGT. CDR3 length: 17 residues. This CDR3 reads CASSSTKLAGGTDTQYF. In DNA, the CDR3 is TGTGCCAGCAGTTCGACCAAACTAGCGGGAGGCACAGATACGCAGTATTTT.